This is a list of T cell receptor beta chains from one sample in a study of tumor-infiltrating lymphocytes in primary liver carcinoma. One entry per CDR3 protein, called by TCRdb with MiXCR from the multiplex PCR reads. This table has hundreds of thousands of distinct CDR3 sequences, approximately 54% appearing once. The sample consisted of peripheral blood. Source of these receptors: a young woman with primary liver carcinoma and hepatitis B virus infection. Both conserved end residues are part of each CDR3. Each record gives: V gene, CDR3 length, D gene, J gene, clone size, CDR3 protein, CDR3 DNA. D genes are given only for firm matches. Size is omitted from some rows. Given values are once, few, many or a class for expanded clones.

TRBV7-8	13	NA	TRBJ2-1	many	CASSTGGYNEQFF	TGTGCCAGCAGCACCGGGGGCTACAATGAGCAGTTCTTC
TRBV11-2	12	NA	TRBJ2-1	NA	CARSLVGVEQFF	TGTGCCAGGAGCTTAGTGGGCGTTGAGCAGTTTTTC
TRBV6-1	15	NA	TRBJ2-7	few	CASSEWSGRTYEQYF	TGTGCCAGCAGTGAATGGAGCGGGCGTACTTACGAGCAGTACTTC
TRBV6-2/TRBV6-3	15	NA	TRBJ1-5	many	CASRTGGASNQPQHF	TGTGCCAGCAGGACCGGGGGGGCTTCCAATCAGCCCCAGCATTTT
TRBV5-4	16	TRBD2	TRBJ2-3	NA	CASSLAGVVSTDTQYF	TGTGCCAGCAGCCTAGCGGGAGTCGTTAGCACAGATACGCAGTATTTT
TRBV6-2/TRBV6-3	15	TRBD2	TRBJ2-1	once	CASSRISGTRGEQFF	TGTGCCAGCAGTCGGATTAGCGGGACTCGTGGTGAGCAGTTCTTC
TRBV29-1	12	NA	TRBJ1-1	many	CSVVASNTEAFF	TGCAGCGTTGTGGCGAGTAACACTGAAGCTTTCTTT
TRBV12-3/TRBV12-4	15	TRBD2	TRBJ2-1	few	CASSVTGLAGGEQFF	TGTGCCAGCAGCGTGACGGGACTAGCGGGAGGTGAGCAGTTCTTC
TRBV11-2	17	NA	TRBJ2-5	NA	CASSLWYRGRTSETQYF	TGTGCCAGCAGCTTATGGTATCGCGGAAGGACATCGGAGACCCAGTACTTC
TRBV5-4	15	NA	TRBJ2-7	NA	CASSFRVGYLREQYF	TGTGCCAGCAGCTTTCGGGTCGGATATCTACGCGAGCAGTACTTC
TRBV29-1	12	NA	TRBJ2-1	NA	CSVRALGDDKFF	TGCAGCGTTAGAGCGCTCGGGGATGACAAGTTCTTC
TRBV11-2	13	NA	TRBJ2-5	many	CASSVAGQETQYF	TGTGCCAGCAGCGTCGCCGGCCAAGAGACCCAGTACTTC
TRBV5-6	13	TRBD1	TRBJ2-5	few	CASSGGQGKTQYF	TGTGCCAGCAGCGGGGGACAGGGAAAGACCCAGTACTTC
TRBV5-1	13	NA	TRBJ2-2	NA	CASAGQNIGELFF	TGCGCCAGCGCGGGACAGAACATCGGGGAGCTGTTTTTT
TRBV11-2	14	NA	TRBJ1-2	NA	CASSPNQGNGGHTF	TGTGCCAGCAGTCCCAATCAGGGAAACGGCGGCCACACCTTC
TRBV28	13	NA	TRBJ2-5	NA	CASKWGTPETQYF	TGTGCCAGCAAATGGGGGACCCCAGAGACCCAGTACTTC
TRBV10-2	16	TRBD2	TRBJ2-1	NA	CASSRGLAGGANEQFF	TGCGCCAGCAGCCGTGGACTAGCGGGAGGAGCCAATGAGCAGTTCTTC
TRBV6-1	15	NA	TRBJ1-5	NA	CASGDLLGSNQPQHF	TGTGCCAGCGGGGACCTCCTTGGAAGCAATCAGCCCCAGCATTTT
TRBV12-3/TRBV12-4	14	NA	TRBJ2-3	NA	CASSLGEALGTQYF	TGTGCCAGCAGTTTAGGGGAGGCCCTCGGTACGCAGTATTTT
TRBV14	13	NA	TRBJ1-4	NA	CASSQRRYEKLFF	TGTGCCAGCAGCCAACGTCGATATGAAAAACTGTTTTTT
TRBV10-2	15	NA	TRBJ2-3	NA	CASSEFLESTDTQYF	TGCGCCAGCAGTGAGTTTCTGGAAAGTACAGATACGCAGTATTTT
TRBV6-1	14	NA	TRBJ2-7	NA	CASSEWGAGYEQYF	TGTGCCAGCAGTGAGTGGGGGGCCGGATACGAGCAGTACTTC
TRBV11-2	14	NA	TRBJ2-5	many	CASSLDGGVETQYF	TGTGCCAGCAGCTTAGATGGGGGCGTAGAGACCCAGTACTTC
TRBV7-9	15	NA	TRBJ2-7	few	CASSLAGGTGYEQYF	TGTGCCAGCAGCTTAGCAGGAGGGACTGGTTACGAGCAGTACTTC
TRBV12-3/TRBV12-4	13	NA	TRBJ2-1	many	CASSLGGYNEQFF	TGTGCCAGCAGCTTGGGCGGGTACAATGAGCAGTTCTTC
TRBV5-6	15	NA	TRBJ2-5	NA	CASSLRQGKGETQYF	TGTGCCAGCAGCTTGCGTCAGGGCAAGGGCGAGACCCAGTACTTC
TRBV10-3	13	NA	TRBJ1-2	NA	CAISDIPHYGYTF	TGTGCCATCAGTGATATACCTCACTATGGCTACACCTTC
TRBV11-2	14	NA	TRBJ2-1	once	CAGSISSGLGEQFF	TGTGCCGGCAGTATTTCCAGCGGACTGGGTGAGCAGTTCTTC
TRBV7-8	17	TRBD2	TRBJ2-3	NA	CASSLEEASGSIDTQYF	TGTGCCAGTAGCTTAGAAGAGGCTAGCGGGAGCATAGATACGCAGTATTTT
TRBV29-1	12	NA	TRBJ2-2	many	CSSYGHHGELFF	TGCAGCTCTTACGGGCATCACGGGGAGCTGTTTTTT
TRBV11-1	14	NA	TRBJ1-2	NA	CAGSAQRGNYGYTF	TGTGCCGGCAGCGCTCAGAGAGGGAACTATGGCTACACCTTC
TRBV5-4	15	TRBD1	TRBJ2-2	few	CASSLGGQYTGELFF	TGTGCCAGCAGCTTGGGGGGACAGTACACCGGGGAGCTGTTTTTT
TRBV19	13	NA	TRBJ2-2	NA	CASSIQFSGELFF	TGTGCCAGTAGTATACAGTTTTCCGGGGAGCTGTTTTTT
TRBV27	16	NA	TRBJ1-6	once	CASSLKGPLADSALHF	TGTGCCAGCAGTTTAAAAGGACCCCTCGCGGATTCAGCCCTCCACTTT
TRBV12-3/TRBV12-4	21	TRBD2	TRBJ2-1	NA	CASSLRGRDGLVGRVYNEQFF	TGTGCCAGCAGTTTAAGGGGCCGGGACGGATTAGTCGGGAGGGTCTACAATGAGCAGTTCTTC
TRBV11-2	16	NA	TRBJ2-3	NA	CTSSPWGRGATDTQYF	NA
TRBV24-1	14	NA	TRBJ1-1	NA	CATSDGSKNTEAFF	TGTGCCACCAGTGATGGTTCGAAGAACACTGAAGCTTTCTTT
TRBV28	14	NA	TRBJ1-3	NA	CASSHPNSGNTIYF	TGTGCCAGCAGTCACCCAAACTCTGGAAACACCATATATTTT